This T cell receptor beta chain comes out of a study of cytomegalovirus exposure and HLA in healthy donors. Study-wide context: Unique TCRs numbering approximately 80 million, obtained from HLA-typed donors, made up an early data release. Around 83% of 398 genotyped donors fell in the Caucasian-associated ancestry cluster.

Use of 60 Vbeta and 13 Jbeta primers characterized the PCR. Using immunoSEQ multiplex PCR, the repertoire was profiled, and TCRdb retains in-frame clones only, with some absent. Of 150,000 or so clones in the sample, around 80% were seen once. The table lists this clone with a few counts. Germline assignment: CDR1 LGHNA and CDR2 YNFKEQ. This CDR3 spans 17 amino acids. V shed 1 base, J shed 5 bases, and the junction held 6 bases outside the gene matches. Sequenced: PBMCs. The sequence came from a female donor in good health and CMV-seronegative. V usage is TRBV4-2 and J usage is TRBJ2-2, with TRBD1 identical over 11 bases. Written as DNA, the CDR3 is TGTGCCAGCAGCCAAGTAGGGGGGACAGGGGGGACCGGGGAGCTGTTTTTT. Translated: CASSQVGGTGGTGELFF.